This T cell receptor (beta chain) was recorded in a study of radiotherapy plus CTLA-4 blockade in lung cancer. Study results and caveats: Radiotherapy plus ipilimumab was followed by expansion in blood of tumor-derived TCR clones.

Assay: immunoSEQ multiplex PCR; the TCRdb copy retains only in-frame clones and omits some. Of 110,000 or so clones listed, about 77% were seen once; the top ten hold roughly 5.2%. Germline-derived CDR1 and CDR2 are MDHEN and SYDVKM. The length of the CDR3 is 15 residues. V lost 1 base, J lost 9 bases, and 9 bases stayed unmatched. With regard to this clone: Its antigen is as yet unknown.

This TCR was recovered from a human donor with non-small cell lung cancer who had a partial response to radiotherapy plus ipilimumab. The rearrangement uses TRBV28 and TRBJ2-1; 7 bases map to TRBD1. The source material was peripheral blood, sampled from a patient treated with radiotherapy plus ipilimumab. CDR3 sequence reads: CASSLYRGFRGEQFF. The CDR3 bases are TGTGCCAGCAGTTTATACAGGGGTTTCCGTGGTGAGCAGTTCTTC.